Below, 21 T cell receptor beta chains from the same sample are listed, as sequenced in a study of graft-versus-host responses after intestinal transplantation. The antigens for these receptors are not known. The protocol was immunoSEQ multiplex PCR, while the TCRdb copy is restricted to in-frame clones and leaves out a portion. The data show tens of thousands of clones, with about 93% seen just once and about 0.5% held by the top ten. Here the sequenced sample was unstimulated CD8+ T cells sorted from spleen or lymph node cells, taken before intestinal transplant. The receptors derive from a human donor who received an intestinal transplant.

This chain joins TRBV27 and TRBJ1-2; D is ambiguous. This CDR3 spans 15 amino acids. Germline CDR1 is MNHEY and CDR2 is SMNVEV (reference sequence). Deletions cut 5 bases from V and 2 bases from J, with 15 bases between. The CDR3 sequence is CASSPFRLQNYGYTF. The CDR3 coding sequence is TGTGCCAGCAGTCCCTTCAGACTGCAGAACTATGGCTACACCTTC.

This sequence joins TRBV6-4 and TRBJ1-1; the D gene is possibly TRBD1 (5 bases). The germline V gene has CDR1 MRHNA and CDR2 SNTAGT. V was pared by 6 bases and J by 5 bases, with 19 bases between. The CDR3 covers 15 residues. CDR3 in amino acids: CASRRQGFSRTEAFF. The CDR3 nucleotides read TGTGCCAGCAGACGCCAGGGATTCAGCCGAACTGAAGCTTTCTTT.

V and J are TRBV7-9 and TRBJ2-5; 8 positions match TRBD1. This CDR3 comprises 16 residues. Germline assignment: CDR1 SEHNR and CDR2 FQNEAQ (reference sequence). V was pared by 4 bases and J by 0 bases, with 7 bases of the junction left unmatched. The CDR3, as DNA: TGTGCCAGCAGCTGGACAGTGACAGGGGACCAAGAGACCCAGTACTTC. Its protein is CASSWTVTGDQETQYF.

The chain carries TRBV13 and TRBJ2-7, with a possible D match to TRBD2 (7 bases). The CDR3 is made up of 13 amino acids. The V and J ends lost 1 base and 7 bases respectively, with 11 bases between them. The germline CDR1 and CDR2 sequences are PRHDT and FYEKMQ (reference sequence). Here the CDR3 DNA reads TGTGCCAGCAGCTTAGTGGGGGGGCAGGAGCAGTACTTC. This translates into CASSLVGGQEQYF. The variable domain in full, completed from reference TRBV13 and TRBJ2-7, reads AAGVIQSPRHLIKEKRETATLKCYPIPRHDTVYWYQQGPGQDPQFLISFYEKMQSDKGSIPDRFSAQQFSDYHSELNMSSLELGDSALYFCASSLVGGQEQYFGPGTRLTVT.

The genes are TRBV6-4 and TRBJ1-1; D is perhaps TRBD1 (5 bases). The length of the CDR3 is 17 residues. V lost 0 bases and J 0 bases, leaving 14 bases between the germline ends. The germline CDR1 and CDR2 sequences are MRHNA and SNTAGT. CDR3 amino acids: CASSDSAGRGMNTEAFF. CDR3 DNA: TGTGCCAGCAGTGACTCAGCAGGTCGGGGGATGAACACTGAAGCTTTCTTT.

Note on this clone: One end of the junction is discordant with germline, which a read error may explain. The gene calls are TRBV19 and TRBJ1-5; the D gene is possibly TRBD1 (5 bases). From germline, CDR1 is LNHDA and CDR2 SQIVND (reference sequence). There are 15 residues in the CDR3. In nucleotides, the CDR3 is TGTGCCAGTAGTTTAGACAGATATAGCAATCAGCCCCAGCATTTT. Its protein is CASSLDRYSNQPQHF.

The J gene is TRBJ2-1, the V gene TRBV2, with 8 bases fitting TRBD1. CDR3 length equals 14 residues. V was clipped by 3 bases and J by 4 bases; unmatched bases: 2. Germline V gene sequence: CDR1 SNHLY, CDR2 FYNNEI. This CDR3 reads CASSDRGPYNEQFF. CDR3 in DNA: TGTGCCAGCAGTGACAGGGGGCCATACAATGAGCAGTTCTTC.

CDR3 DNA: TGTGCCAGCAGCGTTAGCGGGACAGAAAAGTACGAGCAGTACTTC. This codes for CASSVSGTEKYEQYF. The chain joins TRBV9 to TRBJ2-7; D perhaps matches TRBD2 (8 bases). CDR3 length: 15 amino acids. Trimming cost V 2 bases and J 4 bases, with 16 bases left between them. Germline-derived CDR1 and CDR2 are SGDLS and YYNGEE.

The chain is built from TRBV4-1 and TRBJ2-2; 9 bases line up with TRBD2. J lost 7 bases, V lost 0 bases, and 15 bases had no gene match. This CDR3 is built from 19 residues. CDR1 and CDR2 (germline): MGHRA, YSYEKL. The chain's CDR3 is CASSQDDRLAVGSGGELFF. The CDR3 region has the DNA TGCGCCAGCAGCCAAGATGATCGACTAGCGGTTGGGAGTGGCGGGGAGCTGTTTTTT.

The gene calls are TRBV19 and TRBJ2-2; 12 bases are a match to TRBD2. Unmatched junction bases numbered 6, after V lost 5 bases and J lost 5 bases. Germline V CDR1 and CDR2: LNHDA, SQIVND (reference sequence). The CDR3 consists of 16 residues. The DNA for the CDR3 is TGTGCCAGTAGTTGGCTAGCGGGGGGGGGTACCGGGGAGCTGTTTTTT. Translation gives CASSWLAGGGTGELFF. Full variable domain (missing parts from reference TRBV19 and TRBJ2-2): DGGITQSPKYLFRKEGQNVTLSCEQNLNHDAMYWYRQDPGQGLRLIYYSQIVNDFQKGDIAEGYSVSREKKESFPLTVTSAQKNPTAFYLCASSWLAGGGTGELFFGEGSRLTVL.

CDR3 loop: CASSSPEGVHYGYTF. The CDR3 DNA sequence: TGTGCCAGCAGCTCGCCCGAGGGGGTGCACTATGGCTACACCTTC. The rearrangement links TRBV7-9 to TRBJ1-2; D may be TRBD1 (6 bases). The ends were cut back, 4 bases at V and 3 bases at J, with 15 bases in the middle. The CDR3 length is 15 residues. CDR1 SEHNR and CDR2 FQNEAQ come from the germline V gene (reference sequence).

The gene calls are TRBV27 and TRBJ2-5; 7 bases map to TRBD1. The J call may not be correct, given that the DNA end is closer to TRBJ2-7. Germline V CDR1 and CDR2: MNHEY, SMNVEV (reference sequence). There are 12 residues in the CDR3. The CDR3 sequence is CASSIAGGEQYF. The CDR3 region has the DNA TGTGCCAGCAGTATCGCAGGGGGCGAGCAGTACTTC.

The chain employs TRBV6-1 and TRBJ1-3, with D unclear. Germline-derived CDR1 and CDR2 are MNHNS and SASEGT. CDR3 length: 14 amino acids. Deletions cut 2 bases from V and 0 bases from J, with 5 bases between. The CDR3 protein is CASSEWLSGNTIYF. The CDR3 bases are TGTGCCAGCAGTGAATGGCTCTCTGGAAACACCATATATTTT.

This clone came up once. V usage is TRBV7-2 and J usage is TRBJ2-5; D is possibly TRBD1 (5 bases). The end of the DNA aligns better with TRBJ2-7, so the J call may be wrong. The CDR3 has 15 residues. Looked up from germline, CDR1 is SGHTA and CDR2 is FQGNSA. The CDR3 reads CASSALGDSAYEQYF. CDR3 sequence (DNA): TGTGCCAGCAGCGCCCTAGGAGACAGCGCCTACGAGCAGTACTTC.

The J gene is TRBJ2-1, the V gene TRBV25-1; 8 bases fit TRBD2. The CDR3 contains 15 residues. The V segment lost 3 bases and the J segment 0 bases; nucleotides outside the gene matches: 1. Germline V lookup: CDR1 MGHDK, CDR2 SYGVNS. The CDR3 coding sequence is TGTGCCAGCAGTGAGAGCGGGAGCTCCTACAATGAGCAGTTCTTC. This codes for CASSESGSSYNEQFF.

This chain joins TRBV4-1 and TRBJ1-1; D possibly corresponds to TRBD1 (6 bases). This CDR3 spans 16 amino acids. Germline CDR1 is MGHRA and CDR2 is YSYEKL. V lost 5 bases, J lost 3 bases, and 19 bases lay in between. CDR3 bases: TGCGCCAGCAGCATAGACAGGACCTACGGTGACACTGAAGCTTTCTTT. This encodes CASSIDRTYGDTEAFF.

CDR3 coding DNA: TGTGCCAGCAGTGAAGAAGGGGCGGCTAACTATGGCTACACCTTC. It specifies CASSEEGAANYGYTF. The rearrangement links TRBV2 to TRBJ1-2, with D possibly matching TRBD1 (5 bases). Germline-derived CDR1 and CDR2 are SNHLY and FYNNEI. The ends were cut back, 1 base at V and 0 bases at J, with 9 bases in the middle. The CDR3 contains 15 residues.

CDR3 region: CASSEPGANSPLHF. CDR3 DNA sequence: TGTGCCAGCAGTGAACCAGGGGCGAATTCACCCCTCCACTTT. The rearrangement links TRBV6-4 to TRBJ1-6, with D perhaps matching TRBD1 (6 bases). The CDR3 extends over 14 amino acids. V lost 3 bases and J lost 7, with 10 bases in between. CDR1 and CDR2 from the germline V gene are MRHNA and SNTAGT.

The genes are TRBV7-6 and TRBJ2-1, with unresolved D. Germline V gives CDR1 SGHVS, CDR2 FNYEAQ. The CDR3 totals 13 residues. Trimming left V 3 bases short and J 0 bases short, with 3 bases between. The CDR3 here is CASSLSSYNEQFF. CDR3 DNA: TGTGCCAGCAGCTTGAGCTCCTACAATGAGCAGTTCTTC.

This sequence joins TRBV27 and TRBJ2-7; TRBD2 matches at 9 bases. The germline CDR1 and CDR2 sequences are MNHEY and SMNVEV (reference sequence). V was clipped by 2 bases and J by 4 bases; unmatched bases: 9. CDR3 length: 16 residues. In DNA, the CDR3 is TGTGCCAGCAGTTTAGCGGCTAGCGGGATACCTTACGAGCAGTACTTC. It specifies CASSLAASGIPYEQYF.

This clone was seen more than once but under ten times. V usage is TRBV6-1 and J usage is TRBJ1-5; possible D gene TRBD1, 5 bases. This CDR3 region has 14 residues. Between the trimmed V and J ends, which lost 6 bases and 6 bases, there was a span of 15 bases. CDR1 MNHNS and CDR2 SASEGT come from the germline V gene. In DNA form, the CDR3 reads TGTGCCAGCAGGCCACAGGTTACTACTCAGCCCCAGCATTTT. Its protein product is CASRPQVTTQPQHF.